The 7 T cell receptor beta chains below come from one sample, sequenced in a study of shared clonotypes between healthy human individuals. Clones were read by immunoSEQ multiplex PCR, and TCRdb kept only the in-frame ones, dropping some. The sample carries about 2.4 million clones, approximately 94% recorded once. Sequences were obtained from naive CD4+ T cells sorted from blood. Documented subset: CD45RA+ positively selected. These receptor sequences come from a man aged 18 to 35 in good health.

The CDR3 DNA sequence: TGTGCCAGCAGTTACTCTTACAGGGGGCCCTACGAGCAGTACTTC. Amino acid sequence: CASSYSYRGPYEQYF. V usage is TRBV6-5 and J usage is TRBJ2-7; 9 nucleotides agree with TRBD1. J was trimmed by 2 bases and V by 0 bases; bases with no gene match: 2. The length of the CDR3 is 15 residues. The V gene's germline CDR1 is MNHEY and CDR2 SVGAGI.

The rearrangement links TRBV10-1 to TRBJ1-1; the match to TRBD1 covers 12 bases. Germline trimming cut 6 bases from V and 0 bases from J; bases unmatched to any gene: 5. The CDR3 is 16 residues long. The germline CDR1 and CDR2 sequences are WNHNN and SYGVQD (reference sequence). CDR3 DNA: TGCGCCAGCAGCGCCGGGACAGGGGGCTTGAACACTGAAGCTTTCTTT. Protein sequence: CASSAGTGGLNTEAFF.

This clone was recorded only once. The V call is TRBV4-2, the J call TRBJ2-3; 11 bases fit TRBD1. J lost 6 bases, V lost 1 base, and 3 bases had no gene match. This CDR3 contains 15 residues. CDR1 LGHNA and CDR2 YNFKEQ come from the germline V gene. The CDR3 DNA follows: TGTGCCAGCAGCCAAGGGACAGGGGGCGTTGATACGCAGTATTTT. The encoded protein is CASSQGTGGVDTQYF.

Turning to this clone: The same CDR3 is also encoded by other DNA sequences in this sample. The gene calls are TRBV7-6 and TRBJ2-5; D ambiguous. This CDR3 is 12 amino acids long. With 6 bases removed from V and 5 bases from J, the gap between germline ends came to 10 bases. The germline CDR1 and CDR2 sequences are SGHVS and FNYEAQ. The CDR3 region is CASSRVLETQYF. The CDR3 nucleotides read TGTGCCAGCAGTCGTGTCCTTGAGACCCAGTACTTC.

This rearrangement joins TRBV5-1 to TRBJ2-5, with TRBD2 matching 10 bases. This CDR3 is 18 amino acids long. Germline trimming cut 2 bases from V and 5 bases from J; bases unmatched to any gene: 15. Germline V gene sequence: CDR1 SGHRS, CDR2 YFSETQ. CDR3 sequence: CASSFRTSGDVGQETQYF. The CDR3 DNA is TGCGCCAGCAGCTTTCGGACTAGCGGAGACGTAGGGCAGGAGACCCAGTACTTC. Full variable domain (remainder filled in from reference TRBV5-1 and TRBJ2-5): KAGVTQTPRYLIKTRGQQVTLSCSPISGHRSVSWYQQTPGQGLQFLFEYFSETQRNKGNFPGRFSGRQFSNSRSEMNVSTLELGDSALYLCASSFRTSGDVGQETQYFGPGTRLLVL.

On this clone: The sample contains more than one DNA sequence encoding this CDR3. The chain uses TRBV5-1 and TRBJ2-5, with TRBD2 as a possible D gene (5 bases). This CDR3 contains 14 residues. Trimming pared 0 bases from V and 3 bases from J, leaving 9 bases between. The V gene's germline CDR1 is SGHRS and CDR2 YFSETQ. The CDR3 bases are TGCGCCAGCAGCTTGGGTTCCGGGAAAGAGACCCAGTACTTC. It is translated as CASSLGSGKETQYF.

The chain combines TRBV19 with TRBJ2-1; 7 nucleotides line up with TRBD2. Trimming removed 1 base from V and 0 bases from J; junction bases left unmatched: 12. This CDR3 region has 19 residues. Germline loops: CDR1 LNHDA, CDR2 SQIVND (reference sequence). This CDR3 is CASSIGGGRTRSSYNEQFF. In nucleotides, the CDR3 is TGTGCCAGTAGTATAGGGGGGGGACGCACACGAAGCTCCTACAATGAGCAGTTCTTC.